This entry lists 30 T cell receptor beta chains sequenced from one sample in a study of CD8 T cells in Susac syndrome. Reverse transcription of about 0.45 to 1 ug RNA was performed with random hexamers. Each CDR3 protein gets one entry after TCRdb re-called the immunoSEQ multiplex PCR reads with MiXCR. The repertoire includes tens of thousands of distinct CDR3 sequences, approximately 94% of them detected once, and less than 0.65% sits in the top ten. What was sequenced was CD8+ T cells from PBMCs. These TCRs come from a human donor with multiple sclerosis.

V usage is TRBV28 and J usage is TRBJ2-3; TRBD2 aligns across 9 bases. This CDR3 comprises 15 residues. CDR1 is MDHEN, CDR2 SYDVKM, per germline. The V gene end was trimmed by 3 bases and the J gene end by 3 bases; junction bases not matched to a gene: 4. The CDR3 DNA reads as TGTGCCAGCAGTTTGGCAGCGGGAGGAACAGATACGCAGTATTTT. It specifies CASSLAAGGTDTQYF.

The CDR3 DNA reads as TGTGCCAGCAGTTTATCGATGGATTACGAGCAGTACTTC. Protein: CASSLSMDYEQYF. The genes are TRBV27 and TRBJ2-7; the D is unclear. Germline CDR1 and CDR2: MNHEY and SMNVEV (reference sequence). The CDR3 consists of 13 residues. V was shortened by 0 bases and J by 4 bases, with 7 bases between the two germline ends.

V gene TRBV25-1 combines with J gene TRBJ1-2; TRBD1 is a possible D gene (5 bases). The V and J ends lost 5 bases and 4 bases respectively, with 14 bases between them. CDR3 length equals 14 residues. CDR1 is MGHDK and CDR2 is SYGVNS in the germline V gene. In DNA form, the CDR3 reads TGTGCCAGCAGTACTATGCGGGACGGCTATGGCTACACCTTC. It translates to CASSTMRDGYGYTF.

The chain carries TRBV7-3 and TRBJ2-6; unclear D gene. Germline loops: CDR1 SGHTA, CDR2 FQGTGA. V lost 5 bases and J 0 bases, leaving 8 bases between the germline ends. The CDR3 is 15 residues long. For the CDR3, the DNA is TGTGCCAGCAGCGTTAAAAGCTCTGGGGCCAACGTCCTGACTTTC. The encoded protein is CASSVKSSGANVLTF.

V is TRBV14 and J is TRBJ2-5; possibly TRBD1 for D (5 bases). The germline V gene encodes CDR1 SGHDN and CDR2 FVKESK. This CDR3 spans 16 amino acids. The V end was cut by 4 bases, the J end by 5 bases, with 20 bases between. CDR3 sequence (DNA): TGTGCCAGCAGCCCCTCGCCTAGGGGTCCCGGTGAGACCCAGTACTTC. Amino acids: CASSPSPRGPGETQYF. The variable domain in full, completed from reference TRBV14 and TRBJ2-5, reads EAGVTQFPSHSVIEKGQTVTLRCDPISGHDNLYWYRRVMGKEIKFLLHFVKESKQDESGMPNNRFLAERTGGTYSTLKVQPAELEDSGVYFCASSPSPRGPGETQYFGPGTRLLVL.

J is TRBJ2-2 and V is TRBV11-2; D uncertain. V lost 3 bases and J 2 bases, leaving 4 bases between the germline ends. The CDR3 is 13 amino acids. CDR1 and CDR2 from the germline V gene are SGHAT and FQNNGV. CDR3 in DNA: TGTGCCAGCAGCTTGACTAACACCGGGGAGCTGTTTTTT. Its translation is CASSLTNTGELFF.

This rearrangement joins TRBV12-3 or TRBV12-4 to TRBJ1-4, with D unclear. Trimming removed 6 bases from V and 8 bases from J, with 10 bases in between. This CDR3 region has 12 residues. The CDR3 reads CASSPSQEKLFF. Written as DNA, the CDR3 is TGTGCCAGCAGCCCCAGCCAGGAAAAACTGTTTTTT.

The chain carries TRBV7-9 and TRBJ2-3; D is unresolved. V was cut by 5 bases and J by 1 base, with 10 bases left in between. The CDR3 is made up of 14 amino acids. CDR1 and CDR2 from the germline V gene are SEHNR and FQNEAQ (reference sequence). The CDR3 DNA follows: TGTGCCAGCAGCCCCTCAGTGGGCACAGATACGCAGTATTTT. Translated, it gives CASSPSVGTDTQYF.

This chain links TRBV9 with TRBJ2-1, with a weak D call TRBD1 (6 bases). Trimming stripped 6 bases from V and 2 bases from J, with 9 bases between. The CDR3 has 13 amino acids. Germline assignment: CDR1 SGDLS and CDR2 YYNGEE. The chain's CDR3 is CASNRDTYNEQFF. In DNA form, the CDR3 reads TGTGCCAGCAACAGGGACACCTACAATGAGCAGTTCTTC.

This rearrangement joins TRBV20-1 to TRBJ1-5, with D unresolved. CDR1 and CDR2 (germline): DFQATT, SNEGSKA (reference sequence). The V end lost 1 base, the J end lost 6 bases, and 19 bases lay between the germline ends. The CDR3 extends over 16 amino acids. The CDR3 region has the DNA TGCAGTGCTAGAGCACGGACCCGGGGAGATCTTCAGCCCCAGCATTTT. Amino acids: CSARARTRGDLQPQHF.

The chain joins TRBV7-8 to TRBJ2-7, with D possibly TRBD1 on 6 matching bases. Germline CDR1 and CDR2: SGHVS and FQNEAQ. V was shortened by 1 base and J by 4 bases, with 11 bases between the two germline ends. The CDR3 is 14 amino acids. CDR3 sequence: CASSLVRGGYEQYF. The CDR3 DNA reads TGTGCCAGCAGCTTAGTCAGGGGTGGATACGAGCAGTACTTC.

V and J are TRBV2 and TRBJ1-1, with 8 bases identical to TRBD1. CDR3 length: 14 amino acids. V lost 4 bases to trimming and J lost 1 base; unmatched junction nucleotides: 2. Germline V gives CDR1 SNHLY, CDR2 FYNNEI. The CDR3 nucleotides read TGTGCCAGCAGTGCAGGGGGCCCGAACACTGAAGCTTTCTTT. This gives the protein CASSAGGPNTEAFF.

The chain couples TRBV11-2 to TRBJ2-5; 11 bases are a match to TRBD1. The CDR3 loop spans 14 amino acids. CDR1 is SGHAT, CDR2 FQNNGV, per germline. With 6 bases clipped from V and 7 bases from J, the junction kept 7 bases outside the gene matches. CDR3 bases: TGTGCCAGCAGACGAGGACAGGGGGCTGGGACCCAGTACTTC. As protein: CASRRGQGAGTQYF. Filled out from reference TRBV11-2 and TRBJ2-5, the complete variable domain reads EAGVAQSPRYKIIEKRQSVAFWCNPISGHATLYWYQQILGQGPKLLIQFQNNGVVDDSQLPKDRFSAERLKGVDSTLKIQPAKLEDSAVYLCASRRGQGAGTQYFGPGTRLLVL.

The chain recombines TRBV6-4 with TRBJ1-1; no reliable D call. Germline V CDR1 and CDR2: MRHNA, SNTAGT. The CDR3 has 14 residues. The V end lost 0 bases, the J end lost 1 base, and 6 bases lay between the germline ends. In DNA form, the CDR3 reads TGTGCCAGCAGTGACTCGGCAGAGAACACTGAAGCTTTCTTT. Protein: CASSDSAENTEAFF.

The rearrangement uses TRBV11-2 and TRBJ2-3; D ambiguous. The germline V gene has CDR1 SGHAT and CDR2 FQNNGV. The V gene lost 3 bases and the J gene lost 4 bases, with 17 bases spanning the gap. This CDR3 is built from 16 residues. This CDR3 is CASSFGPSFGPDTQYF. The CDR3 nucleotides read TGTGCCAGCAGCTTTGGACCGTCGTTTGGTCCAGATACGCAGTATTTT.

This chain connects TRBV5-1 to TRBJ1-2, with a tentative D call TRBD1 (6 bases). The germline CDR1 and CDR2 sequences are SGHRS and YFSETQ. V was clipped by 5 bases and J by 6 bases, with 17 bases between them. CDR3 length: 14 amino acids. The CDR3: CASSWDTPWDGYTF. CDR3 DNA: TGCGCCAGCAGTTGGGACACCCCTTGGGATGGCTACACCTTC.

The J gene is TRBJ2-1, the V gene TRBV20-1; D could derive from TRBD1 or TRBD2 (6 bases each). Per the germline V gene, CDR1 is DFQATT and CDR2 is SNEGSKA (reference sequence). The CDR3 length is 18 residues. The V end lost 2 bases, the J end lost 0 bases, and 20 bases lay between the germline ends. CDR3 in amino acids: CSARRERGDASSYNEQFF. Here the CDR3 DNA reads TGCAGTGCTAGACGGGAGAGGGGGGATGCTAGCTCCTACAATGAGCAGTTCTTC.

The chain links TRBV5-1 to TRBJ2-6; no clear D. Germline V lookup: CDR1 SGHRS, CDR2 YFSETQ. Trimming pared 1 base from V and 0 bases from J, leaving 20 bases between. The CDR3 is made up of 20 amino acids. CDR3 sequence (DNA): TGCGCCAGCAGCTTGTGGCAATGGTCGGCGGAAACCTCTGGGGCCAACGTCCTGACTTTC. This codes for CASSLWQWSAETSGANVLTF.

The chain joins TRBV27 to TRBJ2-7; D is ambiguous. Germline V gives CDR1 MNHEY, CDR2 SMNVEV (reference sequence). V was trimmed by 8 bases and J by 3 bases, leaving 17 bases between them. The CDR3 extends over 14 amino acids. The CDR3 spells CASASVVLNYEQYF. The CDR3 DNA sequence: TGTGCCAGCGCCTCCGTGGTCCTGAACTACGAGCAGTACTTC.

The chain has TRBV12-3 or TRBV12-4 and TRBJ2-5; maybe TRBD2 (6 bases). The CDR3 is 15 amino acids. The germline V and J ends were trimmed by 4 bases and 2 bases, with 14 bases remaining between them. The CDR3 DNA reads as TGTGCCAGCAGTTCCCCAGGCGGACTACAAGAGACCCAGTACTTC. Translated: CASSSPGGLQETQYF.

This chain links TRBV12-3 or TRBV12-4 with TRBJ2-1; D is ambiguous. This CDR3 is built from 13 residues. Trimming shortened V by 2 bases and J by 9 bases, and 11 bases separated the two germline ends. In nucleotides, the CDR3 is TGTGCCAGCAGTTTAAGGAGATCTGGTGAGCAGTTCTTC. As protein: CASSLRRSGEQFF.

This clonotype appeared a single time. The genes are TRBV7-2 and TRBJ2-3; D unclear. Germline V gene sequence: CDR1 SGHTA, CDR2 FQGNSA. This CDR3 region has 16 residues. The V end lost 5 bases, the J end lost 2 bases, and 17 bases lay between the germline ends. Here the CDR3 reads CASSVPKDQPTDTQYF. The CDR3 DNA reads TGTGCCAGCAGCGTCCCGAAGGACCAACCCACAGATACGCAGTATTTT.

CDR3 DNA sequence: TGCAGTGCTAGAGGTTTAAATCCAACTATCTATGAGCAGTTCTTC. Protein product: CSARGLNPTIYEQFF. The rearrangement joins TRBV20-1 to TRBJ2-1, with D unresolved. The ends were cut back, 1 base at V and 8 bases at J, with 18 bases in the middle. The CDR3 runs to 15 residues. Germline CDR1 is DFQATT and CDR2 is SNEGSKA (reference sequence).

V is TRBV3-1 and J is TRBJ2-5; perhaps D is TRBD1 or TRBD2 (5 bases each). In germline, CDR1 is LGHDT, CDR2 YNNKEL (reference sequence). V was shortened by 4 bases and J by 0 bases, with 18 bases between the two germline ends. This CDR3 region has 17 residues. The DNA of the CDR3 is TGTGCCAGCAGCCTCGTGGGACGCCGCCTAGACCAAGAGACCCAGTACTTC. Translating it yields CASSLVGRRLDQETQYF.

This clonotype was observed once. The CDR3 DNA is TGTGCCAGCAGTCGGGGTAGCGGGAGTGAGCAGTTCTTC. Protein product: CASSRGSGSEQFF. The rearrangement uses TRBV12-3 or TRBV12-4 and TRBJ2-1, with TRBD2 identical over 9 bases. V shed 5 bases, J shed 9 bases, and the junction held 5 bases outside the gene matches. The CDR3 extends over 13 amino acids.

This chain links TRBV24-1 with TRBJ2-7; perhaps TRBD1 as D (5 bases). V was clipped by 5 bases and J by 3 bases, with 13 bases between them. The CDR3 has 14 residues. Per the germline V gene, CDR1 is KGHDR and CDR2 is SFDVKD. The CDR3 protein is CATSGRQNYYEQYF. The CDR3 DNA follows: TGTGCCACCAGTGGACGACAGAATTACTACGAGCAGTACTTC.

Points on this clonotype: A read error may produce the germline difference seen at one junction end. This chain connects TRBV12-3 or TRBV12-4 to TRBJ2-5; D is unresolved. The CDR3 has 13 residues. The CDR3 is CASSLEWVEPQYF. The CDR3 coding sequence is TGTGCCAGCAGTCTCGAATGGGTAGAGCCCCAGTACTTC.

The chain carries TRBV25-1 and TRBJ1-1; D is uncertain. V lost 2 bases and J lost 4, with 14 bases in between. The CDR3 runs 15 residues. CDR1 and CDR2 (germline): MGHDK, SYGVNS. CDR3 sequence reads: CASSEGQATVTEAFF. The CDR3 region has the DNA TGTGCCAGCAGTGAAGGGCAGGCTACGGTCACTGAAGCTTTCTTT.

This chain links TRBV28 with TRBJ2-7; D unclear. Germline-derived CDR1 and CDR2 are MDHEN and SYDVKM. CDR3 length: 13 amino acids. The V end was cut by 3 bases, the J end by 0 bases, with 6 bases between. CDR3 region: CASSLGYSYEQYF. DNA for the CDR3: TGTGCCAGCAGTTTGGGGTACTCCTACGAGCAGTACTTC.

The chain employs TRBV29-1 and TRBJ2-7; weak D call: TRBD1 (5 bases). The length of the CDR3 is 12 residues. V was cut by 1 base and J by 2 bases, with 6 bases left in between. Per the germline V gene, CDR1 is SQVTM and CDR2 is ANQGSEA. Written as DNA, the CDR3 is TGCAGCGTTGAAGCGACAGCCTACGAGCAGTACTTC. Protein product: CSVEATAYEQYF.